This T cell receptor beta chain emerged from a study of shared clonotypes between healthy human individuals. Study summary: Donor composition was a couple of women and three men, aged 18 to 49. General study findings and limits: Genetic and exposure-history diversity was limited by the few donors.

About this clone: Its matching antigen is unknown.

Per sorted-subset replicate PCR, input was approximately 0.2 ug DNA, representing around 29,000 T cell genomes. Here immunoSEQ multiplex PCR was the method, and the copy in TCRdb shows in-frame clones only, minus some. This sample carries about 2,100,000 clones, approximately 94% of them seen once, and the ten largest clones take about 1.8%. Looked up from germline, CDR1 is SGDLS and CDR2 is YYNGEE. V gave up 8 bases and J gave up 8 bases; unmatched junction bases: 9. The CDR3 length is 15 residues. CD45RO-negative CD8 cells positively selected for CCR7 made up the naive population, which excluded terminally differentiated effector memory CD45RA+ cells.

The TCR originated in a man aged 18 to 29 in good health. Some clones in this sample may be carry-over from other donors' samples. The V call is TRBV9, the J call TRBJ2-1, with 14 bases identical to TRBD2. The sequenced sample was naive CD8+ T cells from PBMCs. The CDR3 bases are TGTGCCAGTTTTTACGGGACTAGCGGGAGTCATGAGCAGTTCTTC. This gives the protein CASFYGTSGSHEQFF.